Only a few counts were recorded for the clone carrying this T cell receptor (beta chain). The length of the CDR3 is 11 residues. V gave up 3 bases and J gave up 3 bases, with 2 bases separating them. Looked up from germline, CDR1 is SGHDN and CDR2 is FVKESK. This entry belongs to a study of cytotoxic CD8 clonotypes in ibrutinib-treated CLL. At the level of the study: Some 25 partial and 2 complete responses; at median approximately 6 years, approximately 15 remitted, about 12 progressed.

Assay: immunoSEQ multiplex PCR; the TCRdb copy retains only in-frame clones and omits some. The repertoire holds about 300,000 clones, around 77% seen once, with about 5.3% in the top ten. Sequencing was performed on PBMCs, taken at disease progression, from a patient treated with ibrutinib. V is TRBV14 and J is TRBJ2-5; D gene ambiguous. The TCR originated in a human donor with chronic lymphocytic leukemia. CDR3 DNA: TGTGCCAGCAGCCATAAAGAGACCCAGTACTTC. Encoded protein: CASSHKETQYF. The whole variable domain, filled in from reference TRBV14 and TRBJ2-5, reads EAGVTQFPSHSVIEKGQTVTLRCDPISGHDNLYWYRRVMGKEIKFLLHFVKESKQDESGMPNNRFLAERTGGTYSTLKVQPAELEDSGVYFCASSHKETQYFGPGTRLLVL.